This TCR beta chain was profiled in a study of T cell clonotyping in hematopoietic cell transplantation. Using immunoSEQ multiplex PCR, the repertoire was profiled, and TCRdb retains in-frame clones only, with some absent. Of roughly 13,000 clones listed, 94% are singletons. CDR1 is MNHNY, CDR2 SVGAGI, per germline (reference sequence). The CDR3 covers 13 residues. V was trimmed by 2 bases and J by 6 bases, leaving 8 bases between them. Specimen: PBMCs, collected 30 days after allogeneic stem cell transplant. The rearrangement uses TRBV6-6 and TRBJ1-5; D unclear. This clonotype originated in a male patient aged 55-69 years who had an allogeneic stem cell transplant from an unrelated donor, so the T cells may come from the graft donor. Some clones in this sample may be carry-over from other donors' samples. The CDR3 reads CASSYLVGQPQHF. DNA for the CDR3: TGTGCCAGCAGTTACCTGGTCGGTCAGCCCCAGCATTTT.